The T cell receptor beta chain under discussion was sequenced for a study of T-cell memory formation after mild COVID-19. General study points: Clones from the second wave (peaking day 37) had unconfirmed SARS-CoV-2 specificity. Contracting clones localized mainly to CM and EM when CD4+ and mainly to EMRA when CD8+. CD4/CD8 balance held among clones contracting day 15 to 85, and later expanders leaned CD4+.

Points on this clonotype: Its antigen is undetermined.

UMIs and sample barcodes were carried by the TCR alpha and TCR beta cDNA libraries that 5'RACE produced using constant-segment primers. MiXCR was run by TCRdb on the 5' RACE reads, yielding one entry per CDR3 protein. The sample has about 200,000 distinct CDR3 sequences, around 9.5% seen once. V was shortened by 7 bases and J by 11 bases, with 12 bases between the two germline ends. The CDR3 loop spans 11 amino acids. The sequence came from a man in his late teens or twenties who had mild COVID-19 (a few samples of this study predate the infection). Cell type and time point are not known. V is TRBV12-3 or TRBV12-4 and J is TRBJ2-1, with D tentatively TRBD1 (5 bases). Sample: PBMCs or a T cell subset sorted from them (not recorded which). The CDR3 region is CASNQGAKQFF. CDR3 nucleotide sequence: TGTGCCAGCAACCAAGGGGCCAAGCAGTTCTTC.